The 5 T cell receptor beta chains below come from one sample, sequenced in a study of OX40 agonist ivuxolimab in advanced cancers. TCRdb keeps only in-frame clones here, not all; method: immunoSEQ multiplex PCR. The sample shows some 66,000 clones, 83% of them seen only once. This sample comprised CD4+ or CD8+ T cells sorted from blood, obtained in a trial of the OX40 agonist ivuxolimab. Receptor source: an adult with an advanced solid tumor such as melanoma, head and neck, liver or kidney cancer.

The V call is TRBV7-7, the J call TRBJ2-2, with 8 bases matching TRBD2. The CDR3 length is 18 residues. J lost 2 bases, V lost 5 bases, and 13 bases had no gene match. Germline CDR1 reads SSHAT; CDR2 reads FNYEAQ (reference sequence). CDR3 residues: CASSPSAGGLLNTGELFF. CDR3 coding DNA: TGTGCCAGCAGCCCATCGGCGGGGGGACTTCTAAACACCGGGGAGCTGTTTTTT.

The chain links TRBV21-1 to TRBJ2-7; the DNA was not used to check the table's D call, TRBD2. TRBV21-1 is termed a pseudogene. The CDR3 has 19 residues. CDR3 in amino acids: CASKMRERPRSPPNYEQYF. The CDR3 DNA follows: TGTGCCAGCAAAATGAGGGAGAGGCCCCGATCCCCGCCTAACTACGAGCAGTACTTC.

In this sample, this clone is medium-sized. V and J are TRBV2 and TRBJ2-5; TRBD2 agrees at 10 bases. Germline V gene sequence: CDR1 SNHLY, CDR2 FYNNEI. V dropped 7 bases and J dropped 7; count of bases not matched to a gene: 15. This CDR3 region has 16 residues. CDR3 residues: CASTREREGRGGTQYF. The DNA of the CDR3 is TGTGCCAGCACCCGTGAGCGGGAGGGTCGTGGTGGGACCCAGTACTTC.

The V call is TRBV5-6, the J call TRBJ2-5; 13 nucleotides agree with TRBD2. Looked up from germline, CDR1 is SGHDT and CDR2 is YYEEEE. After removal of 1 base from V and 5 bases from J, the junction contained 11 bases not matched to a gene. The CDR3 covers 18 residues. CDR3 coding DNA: TGTGCCAGCAGCTTGTGGACTAGCGGGAGTGGGTTGGAGGAGACCCAGTACTTC. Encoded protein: CASSLWTSGSGLEETQYF.

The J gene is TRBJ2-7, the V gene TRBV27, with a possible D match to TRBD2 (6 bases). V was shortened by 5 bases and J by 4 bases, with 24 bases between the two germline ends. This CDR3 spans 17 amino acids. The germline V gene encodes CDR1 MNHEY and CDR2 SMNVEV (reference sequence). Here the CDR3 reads CASSPGGLRDGKYEQYF. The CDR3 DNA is TGTGCCAGCAGTCCCGGGGGTTTGCGGGATGGGAAGTACGAGCAGTACTTC.